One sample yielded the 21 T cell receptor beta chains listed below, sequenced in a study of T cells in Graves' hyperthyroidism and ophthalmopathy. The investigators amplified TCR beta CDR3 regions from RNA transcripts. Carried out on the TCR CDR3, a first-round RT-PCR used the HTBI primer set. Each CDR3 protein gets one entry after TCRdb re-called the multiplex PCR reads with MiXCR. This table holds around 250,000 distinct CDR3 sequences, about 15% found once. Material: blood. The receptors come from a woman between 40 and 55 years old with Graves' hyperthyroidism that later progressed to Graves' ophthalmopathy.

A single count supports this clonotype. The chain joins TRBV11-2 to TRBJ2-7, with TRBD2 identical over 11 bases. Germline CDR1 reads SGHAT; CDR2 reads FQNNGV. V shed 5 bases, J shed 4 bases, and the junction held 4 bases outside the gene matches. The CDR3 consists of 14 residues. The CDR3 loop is CASSRSGRGYEQYF. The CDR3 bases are TGTGCCAGCAGCCGTAGCGGGAGGGGTTACGAGCAGTACTTC.

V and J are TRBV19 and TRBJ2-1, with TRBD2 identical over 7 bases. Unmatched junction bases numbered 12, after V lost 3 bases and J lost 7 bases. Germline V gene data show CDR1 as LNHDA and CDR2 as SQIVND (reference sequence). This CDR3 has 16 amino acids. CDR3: CASSIPPAPGGNEQFF. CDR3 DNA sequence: TGTGCCAGTAGTATCCCCCCGGCCCCCGGGGGGAATGAGCAGTTCTTC. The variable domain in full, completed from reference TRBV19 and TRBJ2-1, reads DGGITQSPKYLFRKEGQNVTLSCEQNLNHDAMYWYRQDPGQGLRLIYYSQIVNDFQKGDIAEGYSVSREKKESFPLTVTSAQKNPTAFYLCASSIPPAPGGNEQFFGPGTRLTVL.

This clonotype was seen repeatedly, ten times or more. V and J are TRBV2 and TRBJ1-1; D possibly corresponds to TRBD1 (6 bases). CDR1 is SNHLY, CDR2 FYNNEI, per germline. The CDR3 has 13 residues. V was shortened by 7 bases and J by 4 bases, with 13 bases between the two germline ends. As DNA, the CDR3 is TGTGCCAGCATGGACAGTCGGAGCACTGAAGCTTTCTTT. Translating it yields CASMDSRSTEAFF.

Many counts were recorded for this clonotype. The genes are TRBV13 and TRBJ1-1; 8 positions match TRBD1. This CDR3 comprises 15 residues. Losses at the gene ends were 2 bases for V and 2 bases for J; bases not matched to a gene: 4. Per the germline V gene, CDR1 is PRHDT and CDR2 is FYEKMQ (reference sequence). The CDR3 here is CASSLRRGRNTEAFF. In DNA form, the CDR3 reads TGTGCCAGCAGCTTACGCAGGGGGCGAAACACTGAAGCTTTCTTT.

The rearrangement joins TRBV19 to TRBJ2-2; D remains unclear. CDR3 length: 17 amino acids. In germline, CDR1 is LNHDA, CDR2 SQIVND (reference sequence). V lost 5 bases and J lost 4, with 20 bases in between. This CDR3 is CASSPNRFEVGTGELFF. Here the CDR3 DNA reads TGTGCCAGTAGTCCGAACCGGTTCGAGGTCGGCACCGGGGAGCTGTTTTTT.

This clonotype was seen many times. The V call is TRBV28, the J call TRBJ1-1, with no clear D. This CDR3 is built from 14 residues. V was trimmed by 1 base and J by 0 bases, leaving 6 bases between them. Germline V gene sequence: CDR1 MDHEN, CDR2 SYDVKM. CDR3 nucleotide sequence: TGTGCCAGCAGTTTATCTCTGATGAACACTGAAGCTTTCTTT. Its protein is CASSLSLMNTEAFF.

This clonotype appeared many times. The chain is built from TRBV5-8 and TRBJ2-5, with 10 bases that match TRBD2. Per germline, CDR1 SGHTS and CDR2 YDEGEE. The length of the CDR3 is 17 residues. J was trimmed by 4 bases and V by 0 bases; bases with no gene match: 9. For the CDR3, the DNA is TGTGCCAGCAGCTTGGTGCGGCTAGCGGGAGTAGGAGAGACCCAGTACTTC. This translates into CASSLVRLAGVGETQYF.

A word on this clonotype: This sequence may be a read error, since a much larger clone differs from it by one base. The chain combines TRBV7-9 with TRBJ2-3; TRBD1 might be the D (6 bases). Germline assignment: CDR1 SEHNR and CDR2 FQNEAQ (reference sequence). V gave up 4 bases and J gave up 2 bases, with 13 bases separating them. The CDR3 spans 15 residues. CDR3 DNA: TGTGCCAGCAGCTCGAGACAGGCCTCCACAGATACGCAGTATTTT. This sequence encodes CASSSRQASTDTQYF.

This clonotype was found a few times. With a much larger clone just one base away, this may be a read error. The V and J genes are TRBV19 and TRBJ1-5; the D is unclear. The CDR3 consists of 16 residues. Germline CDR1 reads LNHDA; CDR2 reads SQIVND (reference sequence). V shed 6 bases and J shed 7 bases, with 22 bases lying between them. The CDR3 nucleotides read TGTGCCAGTAGCCATGCACGAGTGGAGGGCAGGCAGCCCCAGCATTTT. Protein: CASSHARVEGRQPQHF.

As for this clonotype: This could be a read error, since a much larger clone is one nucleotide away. CDR3 nucleotides: TGTGCCAGCAGGGGGATGCTAGGGGAGACCCAGTACTTC. Protein sequence: CASRGMLGETQYF. The V call is TRBV27, the J call TRBJ2-5; D is unclear. V was clipped by 6 bases and J by 5 bases, with 13 bases between them. Germline V lookup: CDR1 MNHEY, CDR2 SMNVEV (reference sequence). This CDR3 comprises 13 residues.

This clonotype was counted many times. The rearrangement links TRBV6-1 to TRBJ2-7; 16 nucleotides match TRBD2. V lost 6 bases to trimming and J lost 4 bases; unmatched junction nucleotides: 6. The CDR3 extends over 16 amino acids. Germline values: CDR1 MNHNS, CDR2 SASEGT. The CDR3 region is CASRGTSGRAVYEQYF. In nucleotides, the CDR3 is TGTGCCAGCAGGGGGACTAGCGGGAGGGCTGTGTACGAGCAGTACTTC.

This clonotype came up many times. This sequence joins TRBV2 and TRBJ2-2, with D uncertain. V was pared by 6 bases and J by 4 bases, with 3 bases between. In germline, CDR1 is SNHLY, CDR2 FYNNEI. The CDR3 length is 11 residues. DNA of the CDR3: TGTGCCAGCAGAGTCACCGGGGAGCTGTTTTTT. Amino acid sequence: CASRVTGELFF. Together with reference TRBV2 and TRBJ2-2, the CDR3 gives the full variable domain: EPEVTQTPSHQVTQMGQEVILRCVPISNHLYFYWYRQILGQKVEFLVSFYNNEISEKSEIFDDQFSVERPDGSNFTLKIRSTKLEDSAMYFCASRVTGELFFGEGSRLTVL.

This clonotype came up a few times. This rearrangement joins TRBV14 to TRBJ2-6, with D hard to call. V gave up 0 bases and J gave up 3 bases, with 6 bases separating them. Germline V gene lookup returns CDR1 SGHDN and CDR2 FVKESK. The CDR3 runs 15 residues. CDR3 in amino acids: CASSQDFLGANVLTF. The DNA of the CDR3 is TGTGCCAGCAGCCAAGATTTTCTTGGGGCCAACGTCCTGACTTTC.

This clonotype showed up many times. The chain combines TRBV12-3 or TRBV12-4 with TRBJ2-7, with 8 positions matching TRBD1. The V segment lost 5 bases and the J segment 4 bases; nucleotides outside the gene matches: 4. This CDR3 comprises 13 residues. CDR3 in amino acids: CASSGDRSYEQYF. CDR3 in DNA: TGTGCCAGCAGTGGGGACAGGTCTTACGAGCAGTACTTC.

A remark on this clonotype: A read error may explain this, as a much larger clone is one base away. The CDR3 DNA is TGTGCCAGCAGTTTTATGGGGGATGAGCAGTACTTC. Translating gives CASSFMGDEQYF. This chain connects TRBV12-3 or TRBV12-4 to TRBJ2-7, with D possibly called TRBD1 or TRBD2 (5 bases each). This CDR3 has 12 amino acids. V was shortened by 3 bases and J by 7 bases, with 10 bases between the two germline ends.

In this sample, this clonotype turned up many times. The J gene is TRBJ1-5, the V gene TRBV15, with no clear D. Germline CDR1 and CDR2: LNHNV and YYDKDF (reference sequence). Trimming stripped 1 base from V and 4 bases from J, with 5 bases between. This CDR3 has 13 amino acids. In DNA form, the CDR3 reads TGTGCCACCAGCAGAGGGGGAAATCAGCCCCAGCATTTT. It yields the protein CATSRGGNQPQHF. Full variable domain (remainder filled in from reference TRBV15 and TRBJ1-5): DAMVIQNPRYQVTQFGKPVTLSCSQTLNHNVMYWYQQKSSQAPKLLFHYYDKDFNNEADTPDNFQSRRPNTSFCFLDIRSPGLGDTAMYLCATSRGGNQPQHFGDGTRLSIL.

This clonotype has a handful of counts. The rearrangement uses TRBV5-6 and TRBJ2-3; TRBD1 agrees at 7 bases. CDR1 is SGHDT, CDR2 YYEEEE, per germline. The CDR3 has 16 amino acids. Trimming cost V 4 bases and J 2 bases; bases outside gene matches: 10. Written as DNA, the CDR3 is TGTGCCAGCAGCAGACTATTGGGACAGTCCACAGATACGCAGTATTTT. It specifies CASSRLLGQSTDTQYF.

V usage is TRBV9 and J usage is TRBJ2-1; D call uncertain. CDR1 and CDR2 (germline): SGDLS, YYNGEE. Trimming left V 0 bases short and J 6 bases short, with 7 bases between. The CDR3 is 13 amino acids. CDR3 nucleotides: TGTGCCAGCAGCGTAGGAGCTAGCAATGAGCAGTTCTTC. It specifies CASSVGASNEQFF.

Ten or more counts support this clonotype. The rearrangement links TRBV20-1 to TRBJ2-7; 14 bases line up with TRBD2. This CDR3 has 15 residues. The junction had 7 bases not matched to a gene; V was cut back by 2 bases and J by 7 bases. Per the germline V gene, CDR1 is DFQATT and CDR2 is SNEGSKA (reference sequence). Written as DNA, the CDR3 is TGCAGTGCTAGATTAGGGACTAGCGGGAGTTCGGAGCAGTACTTC. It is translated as CSARLGTSGSSEQYF.

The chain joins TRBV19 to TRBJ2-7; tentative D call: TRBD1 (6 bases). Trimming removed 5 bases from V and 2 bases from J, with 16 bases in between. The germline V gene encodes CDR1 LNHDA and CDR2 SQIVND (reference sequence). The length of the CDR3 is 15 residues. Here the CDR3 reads CASSETGNFPYEQYF. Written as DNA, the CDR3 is TGTGCCAGTAGTGAAACAGGGAATTTTCCCTACGAGCAGTACTTC.

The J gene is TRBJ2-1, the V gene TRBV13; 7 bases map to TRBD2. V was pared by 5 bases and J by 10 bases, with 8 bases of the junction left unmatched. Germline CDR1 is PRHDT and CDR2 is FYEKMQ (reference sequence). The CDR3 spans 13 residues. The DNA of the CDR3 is TGTGCCAGCAGCGACGGGGGGAGGAAGGAGCAGTTCTTC. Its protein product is CASSDGGRKEQFF.